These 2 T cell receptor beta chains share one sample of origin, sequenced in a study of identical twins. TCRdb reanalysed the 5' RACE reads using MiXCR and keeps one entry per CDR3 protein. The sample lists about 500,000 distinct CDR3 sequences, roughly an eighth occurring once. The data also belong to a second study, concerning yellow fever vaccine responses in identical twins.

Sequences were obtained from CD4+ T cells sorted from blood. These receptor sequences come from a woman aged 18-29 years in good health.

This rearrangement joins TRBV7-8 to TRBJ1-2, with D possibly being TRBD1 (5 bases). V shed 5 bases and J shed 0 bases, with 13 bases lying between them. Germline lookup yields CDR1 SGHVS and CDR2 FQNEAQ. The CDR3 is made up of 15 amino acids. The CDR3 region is CASSPRQTANYGYTF. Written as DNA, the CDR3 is TGTGCCAGCAGCCCACGACAGACGGCTAACTATGGCTACACCTTC.

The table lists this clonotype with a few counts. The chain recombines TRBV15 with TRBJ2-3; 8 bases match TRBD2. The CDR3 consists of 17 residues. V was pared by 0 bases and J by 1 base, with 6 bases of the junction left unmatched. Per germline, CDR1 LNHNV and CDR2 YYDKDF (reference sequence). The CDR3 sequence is CATSRDRGGGRTDTQYF. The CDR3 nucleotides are TGTGCCACCAGCAGAGATCGAGGCGGGGGGCGCACAGATACGCAGTATTTT. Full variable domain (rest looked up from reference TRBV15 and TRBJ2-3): DAMVIQNPRYQVTQFGKPVTLSCSQTLNHNVMYWYQQKSSQAPKLLFHYYDKDFNNEADTPDNFQSRRPNTSFCFLDIRSPGLGDTAMYLCATSRDRGGGRTDTQYFGPGTRLTVL.